The clone carrying this T cell receptor (beta chain) was seen a single time. Its target is unknown. This record comes from a study of shared clonotypes between healthy human individuals. About the study: Samples came from a couple of female and a few male donors aged 18 to 49.

The CDR3 has 14 amino acids. CDR1 is MDHEN, CDR2 SYDVKM, per germline. The V and J ends lost 6 bases and 2 bases respectively, with 10 bases between them. Study-level points and caveats: Relative to memory subsets, naive subsets generally showed larger estimated richness.

Clones were sequenced by immunoSEQ multiplex PCR, and TCRdb holds only the in-frame ones, with some missing. The sample has around 2.5 million clones; approximately 93% are singletons. The V call is TRBV28, the J call TRBJ2-2; D is uncertain. The TCR was taken from a man younger than 30 in good health. Some clones in this sample may be carry-over from other donors' samples. Sequenced input: naive CD4+ T cells from PBMCs. As for subset: CD45RA+ positively selected. CDR3 sequence (DNA): TGTGCCAGCAGAAAGGACGGTAACACCGGGGAGCTGTTTTTT. Translation: CASRKDGNTGELFF.